This T cell receptor (beta chain) emerged from a study of CD8 T cells in Susac syndrome. The CDR3 consists of 13 residues. CDR1 and CDR2 (germline): MNHEY, SMNVEV (reference sequence). The V and J ends lost 8 bases and 7 bases respectively, with 16 bases between them. A single count supports this clonotype. Peripheral blood CD8+ and CD4+ T cells were profiled by TCR beta sequencing. Reverse transcription of about 0.5 to 1 ug RNA used random hexamers. TCRdb independently ran MiXCR on the immunoSEQ multiplex PCR reads; one entry per CDR3 protein. Among about 130,000 distinct CDR3 sequences listed, roughly 80% were seen once.

The receptor's source is a human donor with multiple sclerosis. The sequenced sample consisted of CD8+ T cells from PBMCs. The chain combines TRBV27 with TRBJ2-3; possibly TRBD2 for D (6 bases). This chain's CDR3 is CASGGLMKNTQYF. Written as DNA, the CDR3 is TGTGCCAGCGGGGGACTTATGAAGAATACGCAGTATTTT.